This record looks at one TCR beta chain sequence and its context. Antigen specificity is unknown. With a much larger clone just one base away, this may be a read error. No conserved phenylalanine or tryptophan is present at the end of the CDR3, so a read error is the likely explanation. The repertoire came from unfractionated whole blood and reflected all unsorted peripheral T cells. Alpha and beta constant-region primers primed reverse transcription of approximately 500 ng RNA. Each of the alpha and beta chains got its own library through chain-specific third strand synthesis with indices. TCRdb reanalysed the 5' RACE reads using MiXCR and keeps one entry per CDR3 protein. The sample has about 14,000 distinct CDR3 sequences, more than 8.5% seen once. The sample originates from a study of HIV-infected patients and healthy controls. Findings of the study overall: Healthy controls carried many MAIT alpha-chain CDR3s, while HIV+ repertoires had few.

The sample consisted of blood. The source of this sequence is an adult in good health.

The CDR3 nucleotides read TGTGCCAGCAGCGAACAGGGTACGTCTGGGGCCAACGTCCTGACTTCC. Translating it yields CASSEQGTSGANVLTS. V and J are TRBV4-2 and TRBJ2-6; D perhaps matches TRBD1 (6 bases). Germline CDR1 LGHNA, CDR2 YNFKEQ. V was pared by 5 bases and J by 1 base, with 12 bases between. The CDR3 consists of 16 residues.